One sample yielded the 2 T cell receptor beta chains listed below, sequenced in a study of OX40 agonist ivuxolimab in advanced cancers. The library was generated by the immunoSEQ multiplex PCR assay. In TCRdb, the immuneACCESS table is reduced to in-frame sequences with V and J assigned. These tables do not hold every clone; where another copy was compared, an unresolved V gene accounts for under half, and the others remain unexplained. This sample lists under 40,000 clones; around 81% were detected once. 1.3% to 1.5% of the sample rests with the top ten. The input for sequencing was CD4+ or CD8+ T cells sorted from blood, taken in a trial of the OX40 agonist ivuxolimab. The receptors shown here come from an adult with an advanced solid tumor such as melanoma, head and neck, liver or kidney cancer.

This clone has a single count. The rearrangement joins TRBV9 to TRBJ1-2, with D unresolved. CDR1 is SGDLS and CDR2 is YYNGEE in the germline V gene. The CDR3 spans 14 residues. Trimming removed 4 bases at V and 5 bases at J, with 15 bases between. In DNA, the CDR3 is TGTGCCAGCAGCAGGGAGGCGGGCCCGTATGGCTACACCTTC. This translates into CASSREAGPYGYTF.

V gene TRBV4-3 combines with J gene TRBJ2-1, with 9 nucleotides matching TRBD2. J lost 2 bases, V lost 3 bases, and 8 bases had no gene match. CDR1 and CDR2 from the germline V gene are LGHNA and YSLEER. The CDR3 sequence is 17 residues long. CDR3 sequence reads: CASSQGVAGAPYNEQFF. CDR3 bases: TGCGCCAGCAGCCAGGGTGTAGCGGGGGCACCCTACAATGAGCAGTTCTTC.